This entry describes one T cell receptor (beta chain). The antigen this receptor binds is unknown. Base qualities are not provided; no much larger clone lies one nucleotide away. This specimen comes from a study of blood T cell repertoires in COVID-19 (dated by TCRdb to 2018 to 2021). With respect to the entire study: Collaborator samples came from the United States, Italy and Spain and covered acute and convalescent phases of COVID-19. The material from the prospective study consisted of cDNA or gDNA derived from T cells, B-cell-depleted T cells, or PBMCs. Subjects who had been exposed to COVID-19, were actively infected with it, or had recovered from it provided the deeply sampled blood TCRbeta repertoires that made up the dataset. A freely available public database, intended as a resource for researchers studying the immune response to SARS-CoV-2, is where the repertoires were released. Samples came from the ongoing ImmuneRACE study (first 160 participants) plus 1,254 subjects from 6 global collaborators. A de-identified subject ID, COVID-19 status, age in years and sex were almost always included in the sample metadata. Where HLA class I and class II types were available, the types were taken from metadata supplied by the sample provider, not from assay-based typing. What the work shows at the level of the full study, not this receptor alone: Clinical and demographic metadata were provided uncurated, with the amount varying by source and participant.

Whole blood was collected in K2EDTA tubes by collaborating institutions according to the institutions' own protocols. Collaborator samples were shipped for TCRbeta analysis as frozen whole blood, isolated PBMCs, or DNA extracted from either sample type. TCRbeta CDR3 regions were amplified from genomic DNA using the immunoSEQ Assay, a bias-controlled multiplex PCR. Regarding the original processing steps: Nucleated cell counts per sample were estimated from amplification of reference gene primers within the assay. Sequence reads were collapsed and filtered to measure the absolute abundance of every unique TCRbeta CDR3 rearrangement. For each sample, productive Simpson clonality was calculated as the square root of Simpson's diversity index across productive rearrangements. TCRdb provides this immuneACCESS table in a form limited to in-frame rearrangements. Some clones are lacking; in checked studies, under half of them reflect an unresolved V gene, and why the rest are absent is not known. V and J calls and clone size are those listed in that table; D and trimming were worked out from the DNA. For this sample there are about 270,000 clones; around 86% appear just once. The ten biggest clones cover around 3.2% of the sample.

V is cut by 3 bases and J by 4 bases, and the space between the germline ends is 10 bases. Spanning cysteine to phenylalanine, the CDR3 consists of 14 amino acids. Only CDR3 DNA remains: 42 bases, in frame from the first base. CDR1 SGHAT and CDR2 FQNNGV were looked up in the germline V gene. This sequence originates from a woman aged 60-75 years with active or convalescent COVID-19. What was sequenced was peripheral blood. The chain is assembled from TRBV11-2 and TRBJ2-4; TRBD1 is a weak D gene call, 5 bases matching. For the CDR3, the sequence is CASSFVRGKNIQYF. The sequence in DNA is TGTGCCAGCAGCTTCGTTAGGGGTAAAAACATTCAGTACTTC.